This TCR beta chain derives from a study of early T cells in non-severe SARS-CoV-2 infection. Looking at the study overall: Chains were not paired, and sequencing was done on bulk RNA from unsorted whole blood. Study outcomes and limitations: VDJdb-based matching was biased toward anti-spike CD8 responses and missed private and CD4 specificities.

This CDR3 contains 15 residues. CDR1 and CDR2 from the germline V gene are SGHDN and FVKESK. Between the trimmed V and J ends, which lost 1 base and 2 bases, there was a span of 12 bases. This clonotype has more than one count but fewer than ten. Its antigen is currently unknown. Individual cDNA molecules received unique molecular identifiers during library preparation. TCRdb passed the 5' RACE reads through MiXCR, listing each CDR3 protein once. Of tens of thousands of distinct CDR3 sequences in the sample, 16% were seen once. The sequencing used whole blood, collected at baseline. The clonotype originates from an adult who was a healthcare worker with PCR-confirmed SARS-CoV-2 infection or an uninfected control (not recorded which). The genes are TRBV14 and TRBJ2-7; D is unclear. In DNA form, the CDR3 reads TGTGCCAGCAGCCAAGGAAGGGTTAAGACCTACGAGCAGTACTTC. Encoded protein: CASSQGRVKTYEQYF.